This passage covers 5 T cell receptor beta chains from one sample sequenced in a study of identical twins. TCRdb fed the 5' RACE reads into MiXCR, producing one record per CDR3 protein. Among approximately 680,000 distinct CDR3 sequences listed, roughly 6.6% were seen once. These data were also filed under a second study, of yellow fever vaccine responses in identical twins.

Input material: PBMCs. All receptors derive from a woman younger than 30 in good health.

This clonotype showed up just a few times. CDR3 protein: CASSLIPMGANVLTF. CDR3 DNA: TGCGCCAGCAGCTTAATACCCATGGGGGCCAACGTCCTGACTTTC. This chain links TRBV5-1 with TRBJ2-6; D gene uncertain. The V end lost 2 bases, the J end lost 4 bases, and 10 bases lay between the germline ends. The CDR3 sequence is 15 residues long. CDR1 and CDR2 from the germline V gene are SGHRS and YFSETQ.

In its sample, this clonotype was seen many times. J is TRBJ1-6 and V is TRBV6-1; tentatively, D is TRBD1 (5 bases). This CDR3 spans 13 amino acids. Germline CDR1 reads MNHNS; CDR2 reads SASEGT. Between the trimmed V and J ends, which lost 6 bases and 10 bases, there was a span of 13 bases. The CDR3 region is CASSPLWGSPLHF. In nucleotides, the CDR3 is TGTGCCAGCAGCCCACTTTGGGGCTCACCCCTCCACTTT.

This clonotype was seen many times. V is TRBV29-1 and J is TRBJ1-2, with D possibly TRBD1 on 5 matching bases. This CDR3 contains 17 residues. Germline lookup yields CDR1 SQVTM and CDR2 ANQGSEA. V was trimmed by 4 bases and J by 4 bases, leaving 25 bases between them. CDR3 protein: CSVGISPEGTTTYGYTF. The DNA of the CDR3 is TGCAGCGTTGGTATTTCCCCGGAGGGGACTACTACCTATGGCTACACCTTC.

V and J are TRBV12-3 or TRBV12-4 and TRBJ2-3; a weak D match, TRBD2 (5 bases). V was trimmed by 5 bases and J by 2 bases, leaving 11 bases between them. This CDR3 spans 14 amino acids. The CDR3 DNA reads TGTGCCAGCAGTCCCTTCGGGGACACAGATACGCAGTATTTT. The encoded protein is CASSPFGDTDTQYF.

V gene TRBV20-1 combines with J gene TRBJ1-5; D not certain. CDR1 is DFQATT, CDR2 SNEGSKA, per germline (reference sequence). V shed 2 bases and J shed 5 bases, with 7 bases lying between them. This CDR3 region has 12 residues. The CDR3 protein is CSARLGDQPQHF. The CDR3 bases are TGCAGTGCTAGACTGGGAGATCAGCCCCAGCATTTT.